The 15 T cell receptor beta chains below were found in one sample sequenced in a study of T cells in Graves' hyperthyroidism and ophthalmopathy. The investigators amplified TCR beta CDR3 regions from RNA transcripts. The HTBI set primed first-round TCR CDR3 RT-PCR. From the multiplex PCR reads, TCRdb called clonotypes with MiXCR, one entry per CDR3 protein. The top ten clones hold 7.7% of a sample with about 400,000 distinct CDR3 sequences, less than 20% of them seen once. The material sequenced was blood. The source of these receptors is a woman aged 18-30 years with Graves' hyperthyroidism.

This clonotype was detected a few times. V is TRBV4-1 and J is TRBJ1-6, with D perhaps matching TRBD1 (6 bases). Deletions cut 4 bases from V and 9 bases from J, with 16 bases between. The CDR3 length is 15 residues. CDR1 is MGHRA and CDR2 is YSYEKL in the germline V gene. The CDR3 region is CASSRYRVPGSPLHF. The CDR3 nucleotides are TGCGCCAGCAGCCGATACAGGGTGCCCGGTTCACCCCTCCACTTT.

This clonotype was seen at least ten times. V is TRBV7-8 and J is TRBJ1-2; D remains unclear. CDR1 SGHVS and CDR2 FQNEAQ come from the germline V gene. This CDR3 is built from 15 residues. Trimming left V 6 bases short and J 4 bases short, with 18 bases between. The CDR3 reads CASSPYSEGIYGYTF. The DNA of the CDR3 is TGTGCCAGCAGTCCCTACAGTGAAGGAATCTATGGCTACACCTTC.

Many counts were recorded for this clonotype. The chain carries TRBV2 and TRBJ1-1, with D perhaps matching TRBD1 (5 bases). This CDR3 region has 17 residues. CDR1 is SNHLY and CDR2 is FYNNEI in the germline V gene. Trimming removed 0 bases from V and 3 bases from J, with 17 bases in between. The CDR3 nucleotides are TGTGCCAGCAGTGAAGCGGAGGGGATCGATGCCTACACTGAAGCTTTCTTT. Its translation: CASSEAEGIDAYTEAFF. Complete variable domain (other parts from reference TRBV2 and TRBJ1-1): EPEVTQTPSHQVTQMGQEVILRCVPISNHLYFYWYRQILGQKVEFLVSFYNNEISEKSEIFDDQFSVERPDGSNFTLKIRSTKLEDSAMYFCASSEAEGIDAYTEAFFGQGTRLTVV.

This clonotype was detected many times. The chain links TRBV7-2 to TRBJ2-5; tentative D call: TRBD1 (6 bases). This CDR3 is 13 amino acids long. Germline lookup yields CDR1 SGHTA and CDR2 FQGNSA. V dropped 3 bases and J dropped 5 bases, with 10 bases sitting between them. CDR3 loop: CASSFNQGETQYF. CDR3 DNA: TGTGCCAGCAGCTTTAACCAGGGGGAGACCCAGTACTTC.

This clonotype was detected many times. The rearrangement links TRBV12-3 or TRBV12-4 to TRBJ2-3; D perhaps matches TRBD1 (6 bases). Trimming removed 7 bases at V and 3 bases at J, with 17 bases between. The CDR3 totals 15 residues. The chain's CDR3 is CASTRTDFGTDTQYF. CDR3 coding DNA: TGTGCCAGCACCCGGACAGATTTTGGGACAGATACGCAGTATTTT.

This chain uses TRBV10-3 with TRBJ1-5, with D unclear. The CDR3 extends over 14 amino acids. With 3 bases removed from V and 0 bases from J, the gap between germline ends came to 6 bases. Germline loops: CDR1 ENHRY, CDR2 SYGVKD. In nucleotides, the CDR3 is TGTGCCATCAGTGACGGAGGTAGCAATCAGCCCCAGCATTTT. Protein sequence: CAISDGGSNQPQHF.

This clonotype was seen only a few times. This chain links TRBV18 with TRBJ1-1; D remains unclear. There are 13 residues in the CDR3. V was pared by 2 bases and J by 8 bases, with 12 bases between. CDR1 and CDR2 (germline): KGHSH, LQKENI. CDR3 region: CASSPFEREEAFF. CDR3 in DNA: TGTGCCAGCTCACCATTCGAGAGGGAGGAAGCTTTCTTT.

In this sample, this clonotype turned up many times. The chain couples TRBV18 to TRBJ1-2; 9 bases fit TRBD1. V shed 2 bases, J shed 3 bases, and the junction held 1 base outside the gene matches. The CDR3 consists of 14 residues. The germline V gene has CDR1 KGHSH and CDR2 LQKENI. The CDR3 DNA follows: TGTGCCAGCTCACCAAGGACAGGGGACTATGGCTACACCTTC. Its protein is CASSPRTGDYGYTF.

This clonotype was detected many times. The chain links TRBV2 to TRBJ1-6; 7 bases map to TRBD1. The CDR3 extends over 14 amino acids. The germline CDR1 and CDR2 sequences are SNHLY and FYNNEI. J lost 10 bases, V lost 7 bases, and 10 bases had no gene match. The CDR3 DNA sequence: TGTGCCAGCACTAACGACAGGGTCGGGTCACCCCTCCACTTT. This encodes CASTNDRVGSPLHF.

This clonotype was counted many times. The chain carries TRBV20-1 and TRBJ2-7; 11 bases agree with TRBD2. Germline CDR1 DFQATT, CDR2 SNEGSKA (reference sequence). This CDR3 has 13 amino acids. The trim removed 5 bases at V and 5 bases at J, leaving 5 bases unmatched. This CDR3 is CSASGLAAHEQYF. The CDR3 DNA is TGCAGTGCTTCGGGACTAGCGGCCCACGAGCAGTACTTC.

This clonotype was counted at least ten times. The V gene is TRBV2, the J gene TRBJ2-7; 9 bases fit TRBD1. This CDR3 comprises 14 residues. The V gene's germline CDR1 is SNHLY and CDR2 FYNNEI. V lost 5 bases, J lost 2 bases, and 4 bases stayed unmatched. CDR3 in DNA: TGTGCCAGCAGTATTCGACAGGGGGCCTACGAGCAGTACTTC. Amino acid sequence: CASSIRQGAYEQYF.

This clonotype was seen many times. The chain is built from TRBV2 and TRBJ2-5; perhaps TRBD2 as D (7 bases). The CDR3 totals 18 residues. The V gene's germline CDR1 is SNHLY and CDR2 FYNNEI. Trimming took off 4 bases at V and 0 bases at J, with 21 bases between the two ends. The CDR3 protein is CASSGRGGGSFYQETQYF. DNA for the CDR3: TGTGCCAGCAGTGGAAGAGGGGGGGGTAGCTTCTACCAAGAGACCCAGTACTTC.

This clonotype was seen at least ten times. This chain links TRBV20-1 with TRBJ2-7; no clear D. This CDR3 has 11 residues. Germline assignment: CDR1 DFQATT and CDR2 SNEGSKA (reference sequence). Trimming took off 3 bases at V and 4 bases at J, with 7 bases between the two ends. CDR3 coding DNA: TGCAGTGCTAGGGATGGGTACGAGCAGTACTTC. This translates into CSARDGYEQYF.

Concerning this clonotype itself: Being one base from a much bigger clone, this may be a read error. The rearrangement joins TRBV29-1 to TRBJ2-3, with 9 bases aligning to TRBD1. The CDR3 consists of 13 residues. Germline lookup yields CDR1 SQVTM and CDR2 ANQGSEA. V shed 7 bases, J shed 5 bases, and the junction held 7 bases outside the gene matches. The CDR3 nucleotides are TGCAGCGCTAGGACAGGGGCTGAAGATACGCAGTATTTT. Protein: CSARTGAEDTQYF.

The J gene is TRBJ2-1, the V gene TRBV12-3 or TRBV12-4, with D uncertain. CDR3 length: 12 amino acids. Trimming shortened V by 2 bases and J by 6 bases, and 5 bases separated the two germline ends. The CDR3 nucleotides read TGTGCCAGCAGTTTAAGGCCCAATGAGCAGTTCTTC. The encoded protein is CASSLRPNEQFF.